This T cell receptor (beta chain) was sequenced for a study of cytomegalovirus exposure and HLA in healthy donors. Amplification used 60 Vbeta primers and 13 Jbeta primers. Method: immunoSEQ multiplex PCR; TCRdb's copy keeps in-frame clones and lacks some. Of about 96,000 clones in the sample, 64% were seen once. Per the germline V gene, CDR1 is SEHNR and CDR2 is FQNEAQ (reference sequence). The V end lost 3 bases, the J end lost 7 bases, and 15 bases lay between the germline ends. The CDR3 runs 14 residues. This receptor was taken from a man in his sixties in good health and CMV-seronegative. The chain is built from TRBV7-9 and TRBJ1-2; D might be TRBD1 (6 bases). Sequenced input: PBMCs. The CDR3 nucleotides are TGTGCCAGCAGCTTCCCGACAGGCAACGCTGGCTACACCTTC. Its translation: CASSFPTGNAGYTF.